The rows below give T cell receptor beta chains drawn from one sample of a study of esophageal squamous cell carcinoma under preoperative chemotherapy. MiXCR, applied by TCRdb to the PCR reads, yields one record per CDR3 protein. This repertoire shows about 11,000 distinct CDR3 sequences, roughly 59% found once; its top ten account for just under 30%. The specimen was collected from a patient given preoperative chemotherapy. The receptor source for this set is a human donor with esophageal squamous cell carcinoma. The donor label of this sample is uncertain. CDR3s include the opening cysteine and the closing phenylalanine or tryptophan. A D gene is named only where the DNA matches it firmly. Size is stated for part of the rows, as once, few or many counts, or as a class when the clone is expanded.

CDR3 protein: CASSEAAGYGYTF; CDR3 DNA: TGTGCCAGCAGTGAAGCGGCAGGGTATGGCTACACCTTC; V gene: TRBV25-1; D gene: -; clone size: -; J gene: TRBJ1-2
CDR3 protein: CASYNGRGSYEQYF; CDR3 DNA: TGTGCCAGCTATAATGGAAGGGGTTCCTACGAGCAGTACTTC; V gene: TRBV6-2/TRBV6-3; D gene: -; clone size: -; J gene: TRBJ2-7
CDR3 protein: CASSEGRWNEQFF; CDR3 DNA: TGTGCCAGCTCTGAGGGCCGATGGAATGAGCAGTTCTTC; V gene: TRBV6-1; D gene: -; clone size: -; J gene: TRBJ2-1
CDR3 protein: CASSLAWDTEQFF; CDR3 DNA: TGTGCCAGCAGCTTAGCGTGGGACACCGAGCAGTTCTTC; V gene: TRBV7-2; D gene: -; clone size: -; J gene: TRBJ2-1
CDR3 protein: CASSEGQGAYEQYF; CDR3 DNA: TGTGCCAGCAGCGAAGGACAGGGGGCCTACGAGCAGTATTTT; V gene: TRBV6-1; D gene: TRBD1; clone size: few; J gene: TRBJ2-3
CDR3 protein: CASTSGTNTGELFF; CDR3 DNA: TGTGCCAGCACTAGCGGGACCAACACCGGGGAGCTGTTTTTT; V gene: TRBV6-1; D gene: TRBD2; clone size: -; J gene: TRBJ2-2
CDR3 protein: CASSEAGGGGGDPDTQYF; CDR3 DNA: TGTGCCAGCAGTGAAGCGGGCGGGGGGGGCGGGGACCCAGATACGCAGTATTTT; V gene: TRBV6-1; D gene: TRBD2; clone size: -; J gene: TRBJ2-3
CDR3 protein: CASSEPPGNEQFF; CDR3 DNA: TGTGCCAGCAGTGAACCCCCTGGCAATGAGCAGTTCTTC; V gene: TRBV6-1; D gene: -; clone size: medium-sized; J gene: TRBJ2-1
CDR3 protein: CASSPPGLAGQETQYF; CDR3 DNA: TGTGCCAGCAGTCCCCCGGGACTAGCGGGACAAGAGACCCAGTACTTC; V gene: TRBV6-1; D gene: TRBD2; clone size: many; J gene: TRBJ2-5
CDR3 protein: CASRGFGGRDTETQYF; CDR3 DNA: TGTGCCAGCAGGGGGTTTGGGGGCCGCGACACAGAGACCCAGTACTTC; V gene: TRBV6-1; D gene: -; clone size: -; J gene: TRBJ2-5
CDR3 protein: CANRQYPQETQYF; CDR3 DNA: TGTGCCAACCGACAGTACCCACAAGAGACCCAGTACTTC; V gene: TRBV6-1; D gene: -; clone size: -; J gene: TRBJ2-5
CDR3 protein: CASRGAGASTDTQYF; CDR3 DNA: TGTGCCAGCAGGGGAGCGGGAGCAAGCACAGATACGCAGTATTTT; V gene: TRBV6-1; D gene: TRBD2; clone size: large; J gene: TRBJ2-3
CDR3 protein: CASSYSSSAGGETQYF; CDR3 DNA: TGTGCCAGCAGTTACTCGAGTTCCGCGGGGGGGGAGACCCAGTACTTC; V gene: TRBV6-5; D gene: TRBD2; clone size: -; J gene: TRBJ2-5
CDR3 protein: CASSPVRGLDGYTF; CDR3 DNA: TGTGCCAGCAGCCCCGTCAGGGGGTTAGATGGCTACACCTTC; V gene: TRBV7-8; D gene: TRBD1; clone size: -; J gene: TRBJ1-2
CDR3 protein: CASSDPTGPTEAFF; CDR3 DNA: TGTGCCAGCAGCGACCCGACAGGGCCCACTGAAGCTTTCTTT; V gene: TRBV7-2; D gene: TRBD1; clone size: -; J gene: TRBJ1-1
CDR3 protein: CASGTSGSVGEQFF; CDR3 DNA: TGTGCCAGTGGGACTAGCGGGAGTGTCGGTGAGCAGTTCTTC; V gene: TRBV6-1; D gene: TRBD2; clone size: -; J gene: TRBJ2-1
CDR3 protein: CASSEEASGAETQYF; CDR3 DNA: TGTGCCAGCAGTGAAGAGGCTAGCGGGGCGGAGACCCAGTACTTC; V gene: TRBV6-1; D gene: TRBD2; clone size: -; J gene: TRBJ2-5
CDR3 protein: CASRGRGAGAQETQYF; CDR3 DNA: TGTGCCAGCAGGGGGCGTGGGGCGGGAGCCCAAGAGACCCAGTATTTT; V gene: TRBV6-1; D gene: TRBD2; clone size: -; J gene: TRBJ2-3
CDR3 protein: CASSSTIAGAGEQYF; CDR3 DNA: TGTGCCAGCAGCTCGACTATAGCGGGAGCCGGGGAGCAGTATTTT; V gene: TRBV11-2; D gene: TRBD2; clone size: medium-sized; J gene: TRBJ2-3
CDR3 protein: CARGYGGGGQDTQYF; CDR3 DNA: TGTGCCAGGGGTTACGGGGGGGGTGGCCAAGATACGCAGTACTTC; V gene: TRBV6-5; D gene: TRBD2; clone size: -; J gene: TRBJ2-4
CDR3 protein: CASTDRVAETQYF; CDR3 DNA: TGTGCCAGCACGGACAGGGTAGCAGAGACCCAGTACTTC; V gene: TRBV12-3/TRBV12-4; D gene: TRBD1; clone size: -; J gene: TRBJ2-5
CDR3 protein: CASSDRDRGRNIQYF; CDR3 DNA: TGTGCCAGCAGTGACAGGGACAGGGGAAGAAACATTCAGTACTTC; V gene: TRBV6-4; D gene: TRBD1; clone size: -; J gene: TRBJ2-4
CDR3 protein: CAISEESGFSYNEQFF; CDR3 DNA: TGTGCCATCAGTGAAGAAAGCGGGTTCTCCTACAATGAGCAGTTCTTC; V gene: TRBV10-3; D gene: -; clone size: -; J gene: TRBJ2-1
CDR3 protein: CASSWNWGVTGELFF; CDR3 DNA: TGTGCCAGCAGTTGGAATTGGGGGGTCACCGGGGAGCTGTTTTTT; V gene: TRBV6-5; D gene: -; clone size: -; J gene: TRBJ2-2
CDR3 protein: CASAEGGAGAPDTQYF; CDR3 DNA: TGTGCCAGCGCGGAGGGTGGGGCGGGAGCCCCAGATACCCAGTATTTC; V gene: TRBV6-1; D gene: TRBD2; clone size: once; J gene: TRBJ2-3
CDR3 protein: CASSYSGGRDAQYF; CDR3 DNA: TGTGCCAGCAGTTACTCCGGGGGGCGAGATGCGCAGTATTTT; V gene: TRBV6-5; D gene: -; clone size: -; J gene: TRBJ2-3
CDR3 protein: CASSLTWEGPYEQYF; CDR3 DNA: TGTGCCAGCAGTTTAACGTGGGAGGGACCCTACGAGCAGTACTTC; V gene: TRBV28; D gene: TRBD2; clone size: -; J gene: TRBJ2-7
CDR3 protein: CANQREGSYEQYF; CDR3 DNA: TGTGCCAACCAGCGGGAAGGTTCCTACGAGCAGTACTTC; V gene: TRBV10-3; D gene: TRBD2; clone size: -; J gene: TRBJ2-7
CDR3 protein: CAIREAGLGAKDTQYF; CDR3 DNA: TGTGCCATCAGGGAGGCGGGGCTGGGAGCCAAAGATACGCAGTATTTC; V gene: TRBV10-3; D gene: -; clone size: -; J gene: TRBJ2-3
CDR3 protein: CASSLVPGAHYNEQYF; CDR3 DNA: TGTGCCAGCAGCTTAGTCCCCGGGGCACACTACAATGAGCAGTACTTC; V gene: TRBV7-9; D gene: -; clone size: -; J gene: TRBJ2-7
CDR3 protein: CASSLSTVSYEQFF; CDR3 DNA: TGTGCCAGCAGCTTGTCGACGGTCTCCTACGAGCAGTTCTTC; V gene: TRBV7-2; D gene: -; clone size: many; J gene: TRBJ2-1
CDR3 protein: CASSPPGTRGYNEQFF; CDR3 DNA: TGCGCCAGCTCACCCCCCGGGACTAGAGGCTACAATGAGCAGTTCTTC; V gene: TRBV10-2; D gene: TRBD2; clone size: -; J gene: TRBJ2-1
CDR3 protein: CASSPAGAYEQYF; CDR3 DNA: TGTGCCAGCAGCCCGGCGGGGGCCTACGAGCAGTACTTC; V gene: TRBV11-2; D gene: TRBD2; clone size: -; J gene: TRBJ2-7
CDR3 protein: CANEPGNEQFF; CDR3 DNA: TGTGCCAACGAGCCGGGCAATGAGCAGTTCTTC; V gene: TRBV6-4; D gene: -; clone size: -; J gene: TRBJ2-1
CDR3 protein: CASSLNGQGFSYNEQYF; CDR3 DNA: TGTGCCAGCAGCTTAAACGGACAGGGATTCTCCTACAATGAGCAGTACTTC; V gene: TRBV7-2; D gene: TRBD1; clone size: -; J gene: TRBJ2-7
CDR3 protein: CASSLSGRRNEQFF; CDR3 DNA: TGTGCCAGCAGCTTGAGCGGGAGGCGGAATGAGCAGTTCTTC; V gene: TRBV7-2; D gene: TRBD2; clone size: few; J gene: TRBJ2-1
CDR3 protein: CANLPPSRPSYNEQFF; CDR3 DNA: TGTGCCAACCTACCCCCGTCGCGTCCCTCCTACAATGAGCAGTTCTTC; V gene: TRBV6-1; D gene: -; clone size: -; J gene: TRBJ2-1
CDR3 protein: CAITSTLTKNTQYF; CDR3 DNA: TGTGCCATCACGTCGACTCTAACCAAAAACACGCAGTATTTT; V gene: TRBV10-3; D gene: -; clone size: once; J gene: TRBJ2-3
CDR3 protein: CASSEGEDSGNTIYF; CDR3 DNA: TGTGCCAGCAGTGAAGGAGAAGACTCTGGAAACACCATATATTTT; V gene: TRBV6-1; D gene: -; clone size: large; J gene: TRBJ1-3
CDR3 protein: CASGLLEGQEYF; CDR3 DNA: TGTGCTAGTGGTTTATTAGAGGGCCAGGAGTACTTC; V gene: TRBV12-5; D gene: -; clone size: -; J gene: TRBJ2-4
CDR3 protein: CASSPRRSELFF; CDR3 DNA: TGTGCCAGCAGCCCCCGACGGTCCGAGCTGTTCTTC; V gene: TRBV7-3; D gene: -; clone size: -; J gene: TRBJ2-1
CDR3 protein: CASSESSGHPLFYEQFF; CDR3 DNA: TGTGCCAGCAGTGAATCTAGCGGCCACCCCCTATTCTACGAGCAGTTCTTC; V gene: TRBV6-1; D gene: TRBD2; clone size: -; J gene: TRBJ2-1
CDR3 protein: CASSLTSGRAGEQFF; CDR3 DNA: TGTGCCAGCAGTTTGACTAGCGGGAGGGCCGGGGAGCAGTTCTTC; V gene: TRBV6-5; D gene: TRBD2; clone size: -; J gene: TRBJ2-1
CDR3 protein: CASNPQGGSTGELFF; CDR3 DNA: TGTGCCAGCAATCCACAGGGTGGAAGCACCGGGGAGCTGTTTTTT; V gene: TRBV6-1; D gene: -; clone size: few; J gene: TRBJ2-2
CDR3 protein: CASSFSASKHYEQFF; CDR3 DNA: TGTGCCAGCAGTTTTAGCGCCTCTAAGCACTACGAGCAGTTCTTC; V gene: TRBV12-3/TRBV12-4; D gene: -; clone size: -; J gene: TRBJ2-1
CDR3 protein: CASSLAGGRAKNMQYF; CDR3 DNA: TGTGCCAGCAGCTTAGCGGGGGGACGAGCCAAAAATATGCAGTACTTC; V gene: TRBV7-2; D gene: -; clone size: once; J gene: TRBJ2-4
CDR3 protein: CASSETSGRIDEQFF; CDR3 DNA: TGTGCCAGCAGTGAGACTAGCGGGAGGATCGATGAGCAGTTCTTC; V gene: TRBV6-1; D gene: TRBD2; clone size: -; J gene: TRBJ2-1
CDR3 protein: CAAGTSGTGELFF; CDR3 DNA: TGTGCCGCCGGGACTAGCGGCACCGGGGAGCTGTTTTTT; V gene: TRBV6-1; D gene: TRBD2; clone size: -; J gene: TRBJ2-2
CDR3 protein: CASSYSSLSEAFF; CDR3 DNA: TGTGCCAGCAGTTACTCTTCCTTGAGTGAAGCTTTCTTT; V gene: TRBV6-5; D gene: -; clone size: -; J gene: TRBJ1-1